Presented here are 26 T cell receptor beta chains from one specimen sequenced in a study of beta chain features in type 1 diabetes. Sequenced material consisted of expressed TCRB transcripts (all of the isolated RNA was reverse transcribed). Repertoires were generated with immunoSEQ multiplex PCR, while TCRdb's copy carries only in-frame clones and drops some. The sample shows about 360,000 clones, roughly 12% of them seen only once. Specimen: naive CD4+ T cells from blood. The receptors stem from a man aged 18 to 29 in good health.

The chain carries TRBV11-2 and TRBJ1-1, with unresolved D. CDR3 length: 13 amino acids. The germline V gene has CDR1 SGHAT and CDR2 FQNNGV. Trimming cost V 1 base and J 4 bases, with 7 bases left between them. The CDR3 nucleotides are TGTGCCAGCAGCTTAGGCGAACTCACTGAAGCTTTCTTT. Its translation: CASSLGELTEAFF.

The V call is TRBV19, the J call TRBJ2-2; a weak D match, TRBD1 (5 bases). The CDR3 is 18 amino acids. The V end lost 5 bases, the J end lost 4 bases, and 23 bases lay between the germline ends. Germline assignment: CDR1 LNHDA and CDR2 SQIVND (reference sequence). CDR3 residues: CASSPRGGASWGTGELFF. The DNA of the CDR3 is TGTGCCAGTAGTCCTCGCGGTGGGGCCTCGTGGGGCACCGGGGAGCTGTTTTTT. The complete variable domain, with remaining parts taken from reference TRBV19 and TRBJ2-2, reads DGGITQSPKYLFRKEGQNVTLSCEQNLNHDAMYWYRQDPGQGLRLIYYSQIVNDFQKGDIAEGYSVSREKKESFPLTVTSAQKNPTAFYLCASSPRGGASWGTGELFFGEGSRLTVL.

V usage is TRBV30 and J usage is TRBJ1-6; D remains unclear. Germline V gene data show CDR1 as GTSNPN and CDR2 as SVGIG (reference sequence). This CDR3 spans 13 amino acids. V was clipped by 3 bases and J by 7 bases, with 10 bases between them. CDR3 region: CAWRWAQNSPLHF. The DNA for the CDR3 is TGTGCCTGGAGGTGGGCTCAGAATTCACCCCTCCACTTT.

This clone was observed a few times. The rearrangement joins TRBV27 to TRBJ2-7; TRBD1 agrees at 9 bases. CDR3 length equals 20 residues. CDR1 is MNHEY, CDR2 SMNVEV, per germline (reference sequence). V was clipped by 4 bases and J by 0 bases; unmatched bases: 19. This chain's CDR3 is CASSSKPDRGLALFSYEQYF. The CDR3 region has the DNA TGTGCCAGCAGTTCGAAACCGGACAGGGGACTCGCGTTATTCTCCTACGAGCAGTACTTC.

Regarding this clone: Other DNA sequences in this sample translate to the same CDR3. This chain connects TRBV29-1 to TRBJ2-1; 11 nucleotides align to TRBD2. The CDR3 consists of 13 residues. J lost 4 bases, V lost 7 bases, and 3 bases had no gene match. Germline V gene data show CDR1 as SQVTM and CDR2 as ANQGSEA. The CDR3 sequence is CSARTSGYNEQFF. CDR3 DNA: TGCAGCGCCAGGACTAGCGGGTACAATGAGCAGTTCTTC.

This clone appeared a few times. This chain links TRBV19 with TRBJ2-7, with 9 bases lining up with TRBD2. From germline, CDR1 is LNHDA and CDR2 SQIVND (reference sequence). The CDR3 loop spans 14 amino acids. With 4 bases clipped from V and 2 bases from J, the junction kept 3 bases outside the gene matches. The CDR3 DNA reads TGTGCCAGTAGTAGGACTAGCGAAACCTACGAGCAGTACTTC. This encodes CASSRTSETYEQYF.

The CDR3 protein is CASSLSTSAGVSDTQYF. The CDR3 DNA reads TGTGCCAGCAGCTTATCAACTAGCGCGGGGGTCTCAGATACGCAGTATTTT. This chain links TRBV7-3 with TRBJ2-3, with 7 bases that match TRBD2. Germline loops: CDR1 SGHTA, CDR2 FQGTGA. This CDR3 spans 17 amino acids. With V trimmed by 2 bases and J by 4 bases, 12 bases remained unmatched.

This clone was seen a handful of times. The rearrangement joins TRBV5-4 to TRBJ2-3; 7 bases agree with TRBD2. The CDR3 totals 16 residues. The J segment lost 1 base and the V segment lost 0 bases, leaving 5 bases of the junction unmatched. Germline V lookup: CDR1 SGHNT, CDR2 YYREEE (reference sequence). CDR3 bases: TGTGCCAGCAGCTTGGACGCAGCGGGACGCACAGATACGCAGTATTTT. This codes for CASSLDAAGRTDTQYF. The full variable domain, its missing parts supplied by reference TRBV5-4 and TRBJ2-3, is ETGVTQSPTHLIKTRGQQVTLRCSSQSGHNTVSWYQQALGQGPQFIFQYYREEENGRGNFPPRFSGLQFPNYSSELNVNALELDDSALYLCASSLDAAGRTDTQYFGPGTRLTVL.

The V call is TRBV11-1, the J call TRBJ2-3; D gene uncertain. V was shortened by 5 bases and J by 6 bases, with 18 bases between the two germline ends. Germline V gene sequence: CDR1 SGHAT, CDR2 FQDESV (reference sequence). The CDR3 runs to 15 residues. The CDR3 protein is CASSRRPSGLDTQYF. Here the CDR3 DNA reads TGTGCCAGCAGCCGAAGACCGTCGGGTTTGGATACGCAGTATTTT.

The chain links TRBV2 to TRBJ2-7; D is unclear. Trimming removed 5 bases at V and 3 bases at J, with 14 bases between. Germline V CDR1 and CDR2: SNHLY, FYNNEI. The CDR3 runs to 14 residues. The CDR3 DNA is TGTGCCAGCAGTTTAGACTTCGGCGACTACGAGCAGTACTTC. Protein product: CASSLDFGDYEQYF.

The chain couples TRBV7-2 to TRBJ1-5; D call uncertain. CDR1 and CDR2 (germline): SGHTA, FQGNSA. V was pared by 8 bases and J by 4 bases, with 9 bases between. The CDR3 is 12 residues long. CDR3 sequence: CASGYKNQPQHF. The CDR3, as DNA: TGTGCCAGCGGCTACAAGAATCAGCCCCAGCATTTT.

The V and J genes are TRBV11-1 and TRBJ2-5; D might be TRBD2 (5 bases). Germline CDR1 is SGHAT and CDR2 is FQDESV (reference sequence). Trimming cost V 4 bases and J 5 bases, with 11 bases left between them. The CDR3 loop spans 13 amino acids. CDR3 loop: CASSSRLAETQYF. DNA for the CDR3: TGTGCCAGCAGCTCCCGTCTAGCTGAGACCCAGTACTTC.

This clone has just a few counts. This CDR3 reads CASSSRTSGPGEQYF. CDR3 bases: TGTGCCAGCAGTTCCAGGACTAGCGGGCCAGGCGAGCAGTACTTC. The rearrangement joins TRBV2 to TRBJ2-7, with TRBD2 matching over 11 bases. The V and J ends lost 5 bases and 6 bases, in that order; junction bases with no gene match: 9. The CDR3 totals 15 residues. CDR1 is SNHLY and CDR2 is FYNNEI in the germline V gene.

This clone was seen only a few times. In nucleotides, the CDR3 is TGTGCCAGCAGCTTCGGGACAGACTCCTACGAGCAGTACTTC. Protein product: CASSFGTDSYEQYF. V gene TRBV7-2 combines with J gene TRBJ2-7; 7 nucleotides align to TRBD1. The junction had 2 bases not matched to a gene; V was cut back by 3 bases and J by 0 bases. The CDR3 consists of 14 residues. The V gene's germline CDR1 is SGHTA and CDR2 FQGNSA.

This clone was detected a few times. This chain links TRBV15 with TRBJ1-2, with 7 bases fitting TRBD1. The V segment lost 0 bases and the J segment 11 bases; nucleotides outside the gene matches: 3. There are 12 residues in the CDR3. Germline CDR1 LNHNV, CDR2 YYDKDF (reference sequence). This chain's CDR3 is CATSRDTGVYTF. DNA of the CDR3: TGTGCCACCAGCAGAGATACAGGGGTTTACACCTTC.

This clone was picked up a small number of times. The rearrangement links TRBV7-2 to TRBJ2-3; TRBD2 agrees at 13 bases. The germline V gene encodes CDR1 SGHTA and CDR2 FQGNSA. Losses at the gene ends were 6 bases for V and 7 bases for J; bases not matched to a gene: 7. This CDR3 spans 15 amino acids. The CDR3 loop is CASRFPGLAGNTQYF. CDR3 coding DNA: TGTGCCAGCAGGTTTCCGGGACTAGCGGGGAATACGCAGTATTTT.

This clone has more than one count but fewer than ten. V and J are TRBV6-5 and TRBJ2-1; 7 nucleotides align to TRBD1. The V and J ends lost 7 bases and 3 bases, in that order; junction bases with no gene match: 9. Germline values: CDR1 MNHEY, CDR2 SVGAGI. This CDR3 has 15 residues. CDR3 sequence reads: CASTGDRAGYNEQFF. Here the CDR3 DNA reads TGTGCCAGCACCGGAGACAGGGCGGGCTACAATGAGCAGTTCTTC.

The V and J genes are TRBV7-2 and TRBJ2-7; 9 positions match TRBD1. This CDR3 spans 14 amino acids. Germline loops: CDR1 SGHTA, CDR2 FQGNSA. The junction had 4 bases not matched to a gene; V was cut back by 5 bases and J by 2 bases. CDR3 DNA sequence: TGTGCCAGCAGCAATCGGGACAGGGCCTACGAGCAGTACTTC. Its protein is CASSNRDRAYEQYF. Based on the CDR3 plus reference TRBV7-2 and TRBJ2-7, the full variable domain is GAGVSQSPSNKVTEKGKDVELRCDPISGHTALYWYRQSLGQGLEFLIYFQGNSAPDKSGLPSDRFSAERTGGSVSTLTIQRTQQEDSAVYLCASSNRDRAYEQYFGPGTRLTVT.

This chain links TRBV28 with TRBJ2-1; tentatively, D is TRBD2 (7 bases). The germline V gene encodes CDR1 MDHEN and CDR2 SYDVKM. The CDR3 extends over 13 amino acids. The V gene lost 6 bases and the J gene lost 6 bases, with 12 bases spanning the gap. CDR3 bases: TGTGCCAGCAGAGGGGGGGCGGGCAATGAGCAGTTCTTC. Encoded protein: CASRGGAGNEQFF.

The J gene is TRBJ2-1, the V gene TRBV18, with 7 nucleotides matching TRBD1. J gave up 6 bases and V 3 bases, and 8 bases lay outside the gene matches. Germline V gene sequence: CDR1 KGHSH, CDR2 LQKENI. The CDR3 has 15 amino acids. The CDR3 is CASSPPTGPGNEQFF. In nucleotides, the CDR3 is TGTGCCAGCTCACCGCCGACAGGGCCCGGCAATGAGCAGTTCTTC.

The chain recombines TRBV5-1 with TRBJ2-5; TRBD1 might be the D (6 bases). This CDR3 region has 14 residues. The germline V gene encodes CDR1 SGHRS and CDR2 YFSETQ. V lost 3 bases to trimming and J lost 4 bases, with 13 bases between them. The CDR3 spells CASSYQGFGETQYF. The CDR3 DNA follows: TGCGCCAGCAGCTACCAGGGGTTCGGAGAGACCCAGTACTTC.

This chain uses TRBV19 with TRBJ1-5; maybe TRBD1 (5 bases). The length of the CDR3 is 14 residues. Germline V gene data show CDR1 as LNHDA and CDR2 as SQIVND (reference sequence). V was pared by 7 bases and J by 7 bases, with 17 bases between. DNA for the CDR3: TGTGCCAGTACCACGGGGGTTCGGGCGCAGCCCCAGCATTTT. As protein: CASTTGVRAQPQHF.

The chain is built from TRBV19 and TRBJ2-2; tentatively, D is TRBD2 (6 bases). This CDR3 region has 14 residues. Germline values: CDR1 LNHDA, CDR2 SQIVND (reference sequence). V lost 8 bases to trimming and J lost 0 bases, with 10 bases between them. In DNA form, the CDR3 reads TGTGCCAGTCTGCCTAGCGCGAACACCGGGGAGCTGTTTTTT. This gives the protein CASLPSANTGELFF.

This clone occurred a few times. This chain joins TRBV7-2 and TRBJ1-2; D gene unclear. V lost 3 bases and J 4 bases, leaving 3 bases between the germline ends. Germline lookup yields CDR1 SGHTA and CDR2 FQGNSA. The CDR3 covers 11 residues. The CDR3 coding sequence is TGTGCCAGCAGCTTTAGCTATGGCTACACCTTC. Translating it yields CASSFSYGYTF. The full variable domain, completed using reference TRBV7-2 and TRBJ1-2, is GAGVSQSPSNKVTEKGKDVELRCDPISGHTALYWYRQSLGQGLEFLIYFQGNSAPDKSGLPSDRFSAERTGGSVSTLTIQRTQQEDSAVYLCASSFSYGYTFGSGTRLTVV.

V and J are TRBV10-3 and TRBJ1-1; D ambiguous. Trimming took 0 bases from V and 0 from J, leaving 11 bases between them. Per germline, CDR1 ENHRY and CDR2 SYGVKD. The CDR3 covers 16 residues. The CDR3 DNA follows: TGTGCCATCAGTGAGTCGATTCCCCAGATGAACACTGAAGCTTTCTTT. Residues: CAISESIPQMNTEAFF.

This clone has a handful of counts. The chain has TRBV11-1 and TRBJ2-5; TRBD1 matches 8 bases. Germline V CDR1 and CDR2: SGHAT, FQDESV (reference sequence). The ends lost 5 bases at V and 1 base at J; junction bases unmatched: 3. The CDR3 has 14 amino acids. The CDR3 loop is CASSVDRGQETQYF. CDR3 in DNA: TGTGCCAGCAGCGTAGACAGGGGCCAAGAGACCCAGTACTTC.